Below, one TCR beta chain is given with its context. The clone's antigen remains unknown. No much larger clone exists at a distance of one base, and base qualities are not known. The CDR1 and CDR2 encoded by the germline V gene (reference sequence) are LNHDA and SQIVND. From its cysteine to its phenylalanine, the CDR3 spans 15 amino acids. Just CDR3 DNA is preserved here, 45 bases in frame from base 1. Trimming at the junction amounts to 6 bases on V and 2 bases on J, and the germline ends lie 15 bases apart. This specimen comes from a study of blood T cell repertoires in COVID-19 (dated by TCRdb to 2018 to 2021). Background on the whole study: The collaborator samples originated in the United States, Italy and Spain and spanned the acute and convalescent phases of COVID-19. The prospective study material was composed of cDNA or gDNA derived from T cells, B-cell-depleted T cells, or PBMCs. Subjects who had been exposed to COVID-19, were actively infected with it, or had recovered from it provided the deeply sampled blood TCRbeta repertoires that made up the dataset. The repertoires were released in a freely available public database meant as a resource for research on the immune response to SARS-CoV-2. Samples came from the ongoing ImmuneRACE study (first 160 participants) plus 1,254 subjects from 6 global collaborators. The sample metadata nearly always contained a de-identified subject ID, COVID-19 status, age in years and sex. Where HLA class I and class II types were available, the types were taken from metadata supplied by the sample provider, not from assay-based typing. Study-level results and caveats: The amount of clinical and demographic metadata varied by source and participant and was provided uncurated.

TCRbeta CDR3 regions were amplified from genomic DNA by means of the immunoSEQ Assay, a bias-controlled multiplex PCR. In the authors' own workflow: The number of nucleated cells in each sample was estimated by amplification of reference gene primers within the assay. To quantify the absolute abundance of each unique TCRbeta CDR3 rearrangement, sequence reads were collapsed and filtered. For each sample, productive Simpson clonality was calculated as the square root of Simpson's diversity index across productive rearrangements. TCRdb took this table from immuneACCESS and kept in-frame rearrangements with V and J called. Such tables lack part of the clones; where checked against another copy, unresolved V genes explain under half of the gap, and the rest is unexplained. V and J calls and clone size are given by that table; D and trimming were obtained from the DNA. This sample is represented by around 230,000 clones; 70% to 90% of them were singletons. The ten largest clones add up to roughly 2.3% of the sample.

Participants in the prospective study were aged about 18 to 89 years, lived in 20 to 30 United States geographic areas, and enrolled through a virtual design. In the prospective study, participants were assigned to cohorts based on the clinical history participants reported in a screening survey and a study questionnaire. In the prospective study, mobile phlebotomists collected whole blood, serum and a nasopharyngeal or oropharyngeal swab from each participant. Additional blood draws and questionnaires over an approximately two-month period could optionally be provided by prospective study participants. Prospective study blood samples were shipped either frozen or at room temperature before DNA extraction.

Sample: PBMCs or T cells enriched from blood (not recorded which). This chain joins TRBV19 to TRBJ2-3; a tentative D call is TRBD1 (7 bases match). The sequence derives from a middle-aged woman with acute COVID-19. In nucleotides, the sequence is TGTGCCAGTAGCCTGGAGGGACAGACCACAGATACGCAGTATTTT. The resulting protein is CASSLEGQTTDTQYF.